The T cell receptor beta chain described here comes from a study of blood T cell repertoires in COVID-19. The authors' processing: Estimated nucleated cell counts came from reference gene primer amplification. Assay: immunoSEQ multiplex PCR; the TCRdb copy retains only in-frame clones and omits some. For V, J and clone size, that table is used; D and trimming come from the DNA. The table records some 320,000 clones, around 87% of them present only once. This clone occurred a few times. The TCR comes from a woman younger than 45 who had recovered from COVID-19. Sequencing was carried out using PBMCs or T cells enriched from blood (not recorded which).

This CDR3 is CASSEARGLDTEAFF. The CDR3 coding sequence is TGTGCCAGCAGTGAAGCGAGGGGGTTAGACACTGAAGCTTTCTTT. This sequence joins TRBV6-1 and TRBJ1-1; possibly TRBD1 for D (6 bases). V lost 0 bases, J lost 3 bases, and 11 bases lay in between. CDR3 length: 15 amino acids. Per germline, CDR1 MNHNS and CDR2 SASEGT.